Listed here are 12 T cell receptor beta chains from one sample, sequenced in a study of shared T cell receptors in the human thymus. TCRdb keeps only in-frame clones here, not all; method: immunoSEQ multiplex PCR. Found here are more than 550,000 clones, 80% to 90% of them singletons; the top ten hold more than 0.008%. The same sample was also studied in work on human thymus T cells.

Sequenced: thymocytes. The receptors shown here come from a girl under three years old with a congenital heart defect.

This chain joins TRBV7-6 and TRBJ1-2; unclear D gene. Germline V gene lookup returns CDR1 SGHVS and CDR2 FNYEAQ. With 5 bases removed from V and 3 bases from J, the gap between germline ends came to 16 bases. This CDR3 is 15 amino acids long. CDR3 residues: CASSPRAMGYYGYTF. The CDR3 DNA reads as TGTGCCAGCAGCCCGCGGGCTATGGGGTACTATGGCTACACCTTC.

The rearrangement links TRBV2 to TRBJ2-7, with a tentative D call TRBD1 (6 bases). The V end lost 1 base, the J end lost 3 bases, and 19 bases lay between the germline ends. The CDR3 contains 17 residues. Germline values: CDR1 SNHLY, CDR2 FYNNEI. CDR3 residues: CASSEGRVRDTYYEQYF. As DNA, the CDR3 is TGTGCCAGCAGTGAAGGGCGGGTCAGGGACACCTACTACGAGCAGTACTTC.

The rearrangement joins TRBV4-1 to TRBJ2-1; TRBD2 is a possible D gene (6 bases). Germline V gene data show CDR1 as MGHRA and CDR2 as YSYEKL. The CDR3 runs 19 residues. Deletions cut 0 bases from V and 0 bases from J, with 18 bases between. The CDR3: CASSQDLGVAVPSYNEQFF. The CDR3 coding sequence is TGCGCCAGCAGCCAAGATCTGGGGGTAGCGGTTCCCTCCTACAATGAGCAGTTCTTC.

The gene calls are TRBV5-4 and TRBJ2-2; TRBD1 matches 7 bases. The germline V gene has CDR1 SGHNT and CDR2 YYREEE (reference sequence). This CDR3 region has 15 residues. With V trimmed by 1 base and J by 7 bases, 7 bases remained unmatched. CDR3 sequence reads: CASSLQGDENGELFF. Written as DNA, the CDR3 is TGTGCCAGCAGCTTGCAGGGGGATGAGAACGGGGAGCTGTTTTTT.

The CDR3 region is CASSTSPTGGVNEQYF. The CDR3 nucleotides read TGTGCCAGTAGTACAAGCCCGACAGGGGGTGTGAACGAGCAGTACTTC. The chain joins TRBV19 to TRBJ2-7, with 9 nucleotides matching TRBD1. With V trimmed by 4 bases and J by 5 bases, 12 bases remained unmatched. The CDR3 length is 16 residues. CDR1 and CDR2 (germline): LNHDA, SQIVND (reference sequence).

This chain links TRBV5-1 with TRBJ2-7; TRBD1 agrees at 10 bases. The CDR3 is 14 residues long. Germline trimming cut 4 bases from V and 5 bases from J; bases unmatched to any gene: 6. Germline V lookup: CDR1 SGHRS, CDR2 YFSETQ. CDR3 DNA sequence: TGCGCCAGCAGCGGGGGACAGGGGAGTAACGAGCAGTACTTC. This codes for CASSGGQGSNEQYF.

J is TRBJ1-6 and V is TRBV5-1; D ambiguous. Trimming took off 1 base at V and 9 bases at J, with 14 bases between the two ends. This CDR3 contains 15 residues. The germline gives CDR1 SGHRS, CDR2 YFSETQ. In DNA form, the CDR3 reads TGCGCCAGCAGCTTGTCCAGTCTAGTAGGTTCACCCCTCCACTTT. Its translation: CASSLSSLVGSPLHF. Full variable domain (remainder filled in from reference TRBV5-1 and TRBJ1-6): KAGVTQTPRYLIKTRGQQVTLSCSPISGHRSVSWYQQTPGQGLQFLFEYFSETQRNKGNFPGRFSGRQFSNSRSEMNVSTLELGDSALYLCASSLSSLVGSPLHFGNGTRLTVT.

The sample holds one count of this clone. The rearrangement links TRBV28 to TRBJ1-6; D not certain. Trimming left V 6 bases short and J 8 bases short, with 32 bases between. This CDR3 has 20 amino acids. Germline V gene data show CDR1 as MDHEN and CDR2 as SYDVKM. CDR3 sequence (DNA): TGTGCCAGCAGCCGTGCCCGGGAAGAAGTAGGCTACCACGGGGATTCACCCCTCCACTTT. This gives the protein CASSRAREEVGYHGDSPLHF.

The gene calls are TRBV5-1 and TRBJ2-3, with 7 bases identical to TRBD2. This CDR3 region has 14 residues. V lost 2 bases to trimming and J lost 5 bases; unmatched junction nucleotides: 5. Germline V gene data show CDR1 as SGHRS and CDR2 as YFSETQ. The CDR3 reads CASSFRLAEDTQYF. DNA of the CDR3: TGCGCCAGCAGCTTTCGACTAGCTGAAGATACGCAGTATTTT.

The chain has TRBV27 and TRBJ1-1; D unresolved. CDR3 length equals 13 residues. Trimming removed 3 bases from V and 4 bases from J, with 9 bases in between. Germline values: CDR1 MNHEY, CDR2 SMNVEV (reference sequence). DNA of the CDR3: TGTGCCAGCAGTTTTGGCAGCGCCACTGAAGCTTTCTTT. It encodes CASSFGSATEAFF.

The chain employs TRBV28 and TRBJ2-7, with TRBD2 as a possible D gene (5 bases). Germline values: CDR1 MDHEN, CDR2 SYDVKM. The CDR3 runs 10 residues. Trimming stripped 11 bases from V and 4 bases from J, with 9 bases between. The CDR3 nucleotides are TGTGCCTCAGCGGAGTACGAGCAGTACTTC. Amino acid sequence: CASAEYEQYF. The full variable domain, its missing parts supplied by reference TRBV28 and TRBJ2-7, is DVKVTQSSRYLVKRTGEKVFLECVQDMDHENMFWYRQDPGLGLRLIYFSYDVKMKEKGDIPEGYSVSREKKERFSLILESASTNQTSMYLCASAEYEQYFGPGTRLTVT.

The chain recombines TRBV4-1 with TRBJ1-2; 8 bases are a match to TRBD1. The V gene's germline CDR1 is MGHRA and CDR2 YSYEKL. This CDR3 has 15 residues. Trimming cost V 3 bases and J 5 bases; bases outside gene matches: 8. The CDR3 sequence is CASSHNRGAGYGYTF. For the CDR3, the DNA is TGCGCCAGCAGCCATAACAGGGGGGCCGGTTATGGCTACACCTTC.